This T cell receptor beta chain was sequenced for a study of blood T cell repertoires in COVID-19. Under the authors' procedure: Cell counts per sample came from amplifying reference gene primers. Repertoires were generated with immunoSEQ multiplex PCR, while TCRdb's copy carries only in-frame clones and drops some. Clonal size and the V and J genes are those of that table, whereas D and trimming came from the DNA. The sample has 40,000 to 45,000 clones, roughly nine tenths seen once. In Seattle, patients joined the study during active infection and were tracked longitudinally. Trimming shortened V by 1 base and J by 0 bases, and 10 bases separated the two germline ends. In germline, CDR1 is SEHNR, CDR2 FQNEAQ (reference sequence). The CDR3 loop spans 17 amino acids.

Input material: peripheral blood. The rearrangement uses TRBV7-9 and TRBJ1-6; TRBD1 is a possible D gene (5 bases). The sequence was collected from a middle-aged man with COVID-19, enrolled during active disease. The CDR3 loop is CASSLGGDSSYNSPLHF. Here the CDR3 DNA reads TGTGCCAGCAGCTTAGGTGGAGACAGCTCCTATAATTCACCCCTCCACTTT.